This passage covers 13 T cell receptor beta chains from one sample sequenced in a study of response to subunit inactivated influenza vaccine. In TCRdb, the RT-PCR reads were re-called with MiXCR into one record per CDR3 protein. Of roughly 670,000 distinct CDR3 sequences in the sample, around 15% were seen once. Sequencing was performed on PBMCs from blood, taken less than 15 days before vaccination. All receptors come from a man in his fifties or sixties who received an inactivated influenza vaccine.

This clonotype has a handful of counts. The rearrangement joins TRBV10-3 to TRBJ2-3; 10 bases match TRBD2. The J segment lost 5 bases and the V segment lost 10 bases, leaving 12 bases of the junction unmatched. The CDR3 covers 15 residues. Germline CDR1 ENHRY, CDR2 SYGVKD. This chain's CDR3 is CASNGDSGRIDTQYF. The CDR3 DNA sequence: TGTGCCAGCAACGGAGATAGCGGGAGGATAGATACGCAGTATTTT.

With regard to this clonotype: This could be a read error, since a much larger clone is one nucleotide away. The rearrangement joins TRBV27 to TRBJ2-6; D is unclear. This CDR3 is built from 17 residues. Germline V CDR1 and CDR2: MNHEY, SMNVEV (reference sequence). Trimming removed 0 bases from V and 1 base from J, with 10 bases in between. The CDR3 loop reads CASSLSVRFSGANVLTF. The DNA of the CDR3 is TGTGCCAGCAGTTTATCTGTCCGGTTTTCTGGGGCCAACGTCCTGACTTTC. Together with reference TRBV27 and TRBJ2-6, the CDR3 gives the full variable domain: EAQVTQNPRYLITVTGKKLTVTCSQNMNHEYMSWYRQDPGLGLRQIYYSMNVEVTDKGDVPEGYKVSRKEKRNFPLILESPSPNQTSLYFCASSLSVRFSGANVLTFGAGSRLTVL.

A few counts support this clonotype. The CDR3 reads CASSRVKAGMEQYF. CDR3 bases: TGTGCCAGCAGCAGAGTGAAGGCTGGAATGGAGCAGTACTTC. This rearrangement joins TRBV7-2 to TRBJ2-7; D remains unclear. CDR1 SGHTA and CDR2 FQGNSA come from the germline V gene. The CDR3 spans 14 residues. Deletions cut 5 bases from V and 7 bases from J, with 18 bases between.

The CDR3, as DNA: TGCAGTGCGCTAGCAGCTAGCACAGATACGCAGTATTTT. Protein product: CSALAASTDTQYF. The J gene is TRBJ2-3, the V gene TRBV20-1; tentatively, D is TRBD2 (5 bases). The CDR3 is 13 residues long. The V end was cut by 6 bases, the J end by 0 bases, with 10 bases between. CDR1 is DFQATT, CDR2 SNEGSKA, per germline (reference sequence).

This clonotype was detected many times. As DNA, the CDR3 is TGTGCCAGTAGGGCGGGCCTCTACAATGAGCAGTTCTTC. Protein: CASRAGLYNEQFF. This rearrangement joins TRBV19 to TRBJ2-1, with D possibly TRBD2 on 5 matching bases. Trimming left V 6 bases short and J 3 bases short, with 9 bases between. This CDR3 contains 13 residues. Germline V CDR1 and CDR2: LNHDA, SQIVND (reference sequence).

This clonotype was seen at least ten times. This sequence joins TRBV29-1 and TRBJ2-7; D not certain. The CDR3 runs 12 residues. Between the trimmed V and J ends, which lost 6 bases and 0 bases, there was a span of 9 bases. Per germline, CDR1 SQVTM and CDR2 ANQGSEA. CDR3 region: CSVRHSSYEQYF. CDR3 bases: TGCAGCGTCAGGCACAGCTCCTACGAGCAGTACTTC.

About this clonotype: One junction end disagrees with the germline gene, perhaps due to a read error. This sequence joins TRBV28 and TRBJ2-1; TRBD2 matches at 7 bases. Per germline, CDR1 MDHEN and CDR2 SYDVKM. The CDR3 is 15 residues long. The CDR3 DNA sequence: TGTGCCAGCAGTTTAACGCGGGAGTCCTACAATGTGCAGTTCTTC. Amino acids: CASSLTRESYNVQFF.

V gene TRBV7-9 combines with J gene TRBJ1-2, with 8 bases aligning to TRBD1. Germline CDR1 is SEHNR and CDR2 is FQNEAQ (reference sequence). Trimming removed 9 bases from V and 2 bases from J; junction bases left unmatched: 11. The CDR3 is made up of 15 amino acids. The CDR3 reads CASITGDRQNYGYTF. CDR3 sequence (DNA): TGTGCCAGTATTACAGGGGACAGGCAAAACTATGGCTACACCTTC.

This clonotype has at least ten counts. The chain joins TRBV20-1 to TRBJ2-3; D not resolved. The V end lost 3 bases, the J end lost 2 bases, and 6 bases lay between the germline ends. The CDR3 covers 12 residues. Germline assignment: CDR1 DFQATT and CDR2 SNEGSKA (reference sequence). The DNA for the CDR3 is TGCAGTGCTAGGTCCTACACAGATACGCAGTATTTT. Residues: CSARSYTDTQYF.

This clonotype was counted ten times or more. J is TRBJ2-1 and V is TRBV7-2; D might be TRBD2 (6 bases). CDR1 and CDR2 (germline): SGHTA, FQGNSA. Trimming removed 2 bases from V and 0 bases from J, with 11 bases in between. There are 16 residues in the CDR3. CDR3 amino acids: CASSLSGSGSYNEQFF. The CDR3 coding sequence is TGTGCCAGCAGCTTAAGCGGGTCTGGCTCCTACAATGAGCAGTTCTTC.

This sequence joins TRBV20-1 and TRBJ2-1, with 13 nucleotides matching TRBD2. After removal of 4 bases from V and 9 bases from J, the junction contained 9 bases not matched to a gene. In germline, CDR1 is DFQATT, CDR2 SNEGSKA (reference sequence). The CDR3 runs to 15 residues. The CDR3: CSATLLAGGPSEQFF. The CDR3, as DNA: TGCAGTGCTACCCTACTAGCGGGAGGGCCTAGTGAGCAGTTCTTC.

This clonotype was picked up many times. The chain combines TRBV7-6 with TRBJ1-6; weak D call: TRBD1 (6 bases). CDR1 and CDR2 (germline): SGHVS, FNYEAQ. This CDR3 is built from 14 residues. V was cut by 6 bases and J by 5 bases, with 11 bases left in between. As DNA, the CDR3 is TGTGCCAGCAGTGCGGCAGGGGATAATTCACCCCTCCACTTT. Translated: CASSAAGDNSPLHF. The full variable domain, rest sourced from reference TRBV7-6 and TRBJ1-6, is GAGVSQSPRYKVTKRGQDVALRCDPISGHVSLYWYRQALGQGPEFLTYFNYEAQQDKSGLPNDRFSAERPEGSISTLTIQRTEQRDSAMYRCASSAAGDNSPLHFGNGTRLTVT.

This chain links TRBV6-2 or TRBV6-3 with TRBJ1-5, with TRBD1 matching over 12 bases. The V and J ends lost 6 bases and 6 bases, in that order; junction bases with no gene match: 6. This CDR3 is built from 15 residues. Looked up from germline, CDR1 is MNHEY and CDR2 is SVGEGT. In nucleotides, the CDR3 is TGTGCCAGCAGCTGGGACAGGGGGCTTAGTCAGCCCCAGCATTTT. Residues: CASSWDRGLSQPQHF.